A single sample is the source of the 13 T cell receptor beta chains below, sequenced in a study of long-term antiretroviral therapy in people with HIV. Survey-level immunoSEQ v3.0 assays were run. Profiled with immunoSEQ multiplex PCR; TCRdb holds only in-frame clones, not every one. The data contain about 17,000 clones, roughly nine tenths of them seen just once; the ten biggest clones take up 10% to 15%. The specimen was unsorted PBMCs, collected 0.6 years after starting antiretroviral therapy. Every receptor here comes from a woman aged 40 to 50 with HIV.

V and J are TRBV7-9 and TRBJ1-1; the match to TRBD1 covers 8 bases. V trimming: 4 bases; J trimming: 2 bases; junction bases outside the gene matches: 3. From germline, CDR1 is SEHNR and CDR2 FQNEAQ (reference sequence). The CDR3 loop spans 14 amino acids. The CDR3 region has the DNA TGTGCCAGCAGCTCCGGACAGGGAAACACTGAAGCTTTCTTT. Translating it yields CASSSGQGNTEAFF.

For the CDR3, the DNA is TGTGCCAGCAGCCCACCGGGACAGAGAGAAGAGACCCAGTACTTC. This sequence encodes CASSPPGQREETQYF. The V and J genes are TRBV5-6 and TRBJ2-5, with 7 nucleotides matching TRBD1. Germline CDR1 SGHDT, CDR2 YYEEEE. V was clipped by 4 bases and J by 3 bases; unmatched bases: 9. This CDR3 comprises 15 residues.

The chain combines TRBV7-9 with TRBJ1-2; possibly TRBD1 for D (5 bases). Germline assignment: CDR1 SEHNR and CDR2 FQNEAQ (reference sequence). Trimming stripped 0 bases from V and 4 bases from J, with 12 bases between. This CDR3 has 15 residues. The CDR3 is CASSLAAGTAYGYTF. The CDR3, as DNA: TGTGCCAGCAGCTTAGCCGCCGGGACGGCCTATGGCTACACCTTC.

The chain employs TRBV7-9 and TRBJ2-1; 16 positions agree with TRBD2. The CDR3 consists of 17 residues. V lost 1 base, J lost 7 bases, and 4 bases stayed unmatched. Germline V gene data show CDR1 as SEHNR and CDR2 as FQNEAQ (reference sequence). The CDR3 DNA reads as TGTGCCAGCAGCTTAGTAGGGACTAGCGGGGGGGCAAATGAGCAGTTCTTC. Translated: CASSLVGTSGGANEQFF.

The chain combines TRBV7-2 with TRBJ1-5, with a weak D call TRBD1 (5 bases). CDR3 length: 15 residues. V gave up 6 bases and J gave up 0 bases, with 12 bases separating them. Germline lookup yields CDR1 SGHTA and CDR2 FQGNSA. This chain's CDR3 is CASRWTTDSNQPQHF. CDR3 coding DNA: TGTGCCAGCAGGTGGACAACCGATAGCAATCAGCCCCAGCATTTT.

This clone has just one count. The chain has TRBV7-9 and TRBJ2-3; perhaps TRBD2 as D (7 bases). The CDR3 is 15 residues long. The germline V gene encodes CDR1 SEHNR and CDR2 FQNEAQ (reference sequence). Deletions cut 3 bases from V and 2 bases from J, with 12 bases between. The chain's CDR3 is CASSFYAGATDTQYF. In nucleotides, the CDR3 is TGTGCCAGCAGCTTTTACGCGGGGGCCACAGATACGCAGTATTTT.

This rearrangement joins TRBV5-4 to TRBJ2-2; 13 positions match TRBD2. Trimming removed 3 bases from V and 0 bases from J; junction bases left unmatched: 8. The CDR3 is 19 residues long. Germline values: CDR1 SGHNT, CDR2 YYREEE (reference sequence). The CDR3 nucleotides read TGTGCCAGCAGCTCCGCCCGGACTAGCGGGGGTTCGAACACCGGGGAGCTGTTTTTT. Amino acids: CASSSARTSGGSNTGELFF. The full variable domain, with the rest looked up from reference TRBV5-4 and TRBJ2-2, is ETGVTQSPTHLIKTRGQQVTLRCSSQSGHNTVSWYQQALGQGPQFIFQYYREEENGRGNFPPRFSGLQFPNYSSELNVNALELDDSALYLCASSSARTSGGSNTGELFFGEGSRLTVL.

This rearrangement joins TRBV4-1 to TRBJ1-2, with D unclear. Between the trimmed V and J ends, which lost 0 bases and 3 bases, there was a span of 11 bases. The CDR3 consists of 15 residues. Germline CDR1 is MGHRA and CDR2 is YSYEKL. The CDR3 loop is CASSQDPGGYYGYTF. DNA for the CDR3: TGCGCCAGCAGCCAAGATCCGGGCGGGTACTATGGCTACACCTTC.

The chain links TRBV2 to TRBJ1-2, with 10 bases aligning to TRBD1. The germline CDR1 and CDR2 sequences are SNHLY and FYNNEI. The CDR3 extends over 17 amino acids. Unmatched junction bases numbered 11, after V lost 7 bases and J lost 0 bases. DNA for the CDR3: TGTGCCAGCACCCGGGACAGGGGCCTACTAGCTAACTATGGCTACACCTTC. It yields the protein CASTRDRGLLANYGYTF.

The gene calls are TRBV19 and TRBJ2-5; TRBD1 matches 10 bases. V gave up 7 bases and J gave up 7 bases; unmatched junction bases: 6. The germline V gene has CDR1 LNHDA and CDR2 SQIVND (reference sequence). The CDR3 totals 13 residues. The CDR3 region is CASTRGQGGTQYF. CDR3 DNA sequence: TGTGCCAGTACCAGAGGACAGGGGGGGACCCAGTACTTC.

This chain's CDR3 is CASGVALLGGYTF. The CDR3 nucleotides are TGTGCCAGCGGAGTTGCCCTTTTGGGTGGCTACACCTTC. V usage is TRBV6-1 and J usage is TRBJ1-2; D is uncertain. This CDR3 contains 13 residues. Germline V CDR1 and CDR2: MNHNS, SASEGT. Trimming took 8 bases from V and 7 from J, leaving 17 bases between them.

J is TRBJ1-2 and V is TRBV4-3, with TRBD1 identical over 7 bases. CDR1 is LGHNA, CDR2 YSLEER, per germline. After removal of 4 bases from V and 5 bases from J, the junction contained 7 bases not matched to a gene. The CDR3 covers 14 residues. CDR3 sequence: CASSLRQGQYGYTF. Here the CDR3 DNA reads TGCGCCAGCAGCCTACGACAGGGACAATATGGCTACACCTTC.

This rearrangement joins TRBV5-5 to TRBJ2-7; TRBD1 matches 10 bases. The CDR3 is 14 residues long. Trimming removed 4 bases from V and 3 bases from J; junction bases left unmatched: 4. CDR1 SGHKS and CDR2 YYEKEE come from the germline V gene (reference sequence). CDR3 protein: CASSRGQGLYEQYF. DNA of the CDR3: TGTGCCAGCAGCAGGGGACAGGGGCTCTACGAGCAGTACTTC.